The 21 T cell receptor beta chains below all came from one sample that was sequenced in a study of blood T cell repertoires in COVID-19. Assay used: immunoSEQ multiplex PCR; TCRdb lists only in-frame clones, some missing. Of some 200,000 clones listed, around 81% are singletons. Sequencing was done on a sample of peripheral blood. The receptors shown here come from a woman aged 80 or older with COVID-19, enrolled during active disease.

The chain carries TRBV7-9 and TRBJ1-2; no clear D gene. V lost 1 base and J 1 base, leaving 4 bases between the germline ends. Germline lookup yields CDR1 SEHNR and CDR2 FQNEAQ (reference sequence). The CDR3 runs to 13 residues. CDR3 loop: CASSLDSNYGYTF. For the CDR3, the DNA is TGTGCCAGCAGCTTAGATAGTAACTATGGCTACACCTTC.

The rearrangement joins TRBV5-8 to TRBJ1-2, with TRBD1 matching over 7 bases. The ends lost 0 bases at V and 3 bases at J; junction bases unmatched: 2. CDR1 is SGHTS, CDR2 YDEGEE, per germline. This CDR3 has 14 amino acids. In nucleotides, the CDR3 is TGTGCCAGCAGCTTGGAGGGGGCGTACTATGGCTACACCTTC. It translates to CASSLEGAYYGYTF.

The chain employs TRBV6-1 and TRBJ1-3; D is possibly TRBD1 (5 bases). In germline, CDR1 is MNHNS, CDR2 SASEGT. V lost 3 bases to trimming and J lost 7 bases, with 16 bases between them. The CDR3 covers 15 residues. The CDR3 DNA follows: TGTGCCAGCAGTGATCCAGGGAGGACGCGGAACACCATATATTTT. Translation gives CASSDPGRTRNTIYF.

This clone was seen a handful of times. This rearrangement joins TRBV3-1 (or the pseudogene TRBV3-2) to TRBJ1-3; D remains unclear. The CDR3 has 13 residues. Trimming cost V 4 bases and J 4 bases, with 8 bases left between them. Germline V lookup: CDR1 LGHDT, CDR2 YNNKEL (reference sequence). In DNA, the CDR3 is TGTGCCAGCAGCCCAATTAGAGGAAACACCATATATTTT. It codes for CASSPIRGNTIYF.

The rearrangement links TRBV19 to TRBJ1-5; the match to TRBD1 covers 7 bases. Germline V gene data show CDR1 as LNHDA and CDR2 as SQIVND (reference sequence). J lost 2 bases, V lost 5 bases, and 9 bases had no gene match. The CDR3 spans 16 residues. This CDR3 reads CASSLRDSMGNQPQHF. CDR3 bases: TGTGCCAGTAGTCTCCGGGACAGCATGGGCAATCAGCCCCAGCATTTT.

The chain employs TRBV30 and TRBJ1-2, with D possibly matching TRBD1 (5 bases). The CDR3 runs to 17 residues. Germline CDR1 is GTSNPN and CDR2 is SVGIG (reference sequence). V lost 0 bases, J lost 0 bases, and 17 bases lay in between. The CDR3: CAWSVMRQGVANYGYTF. The CDR3 region has the DNA TGTGCCTGGAGTGTAATGAGGCAGGGTGTAGCTAACTATGGCTACACCTTC.

The chain employs TRBV9 and TRBJ1-4; 7 positions agree with TRBD1. V was clipped by 0 bases and J by 7 bases; unmatched bases: 12. Germline CDR1 is SGDLS and CDR2 is YYNGEE. The CDR3 has 17 amino acids. CDR3 amino acids: CASSVATRQGGGEKLFF. The DNA for the CDR3 is TGTGCCAGCAGCGTAGCTACCCGACAGGGCGGCGGTGAAAAACTGTTTTTT.

The chain employs TRBV7-9 and TRBJ2-5; 9 nucleotides match TRBD2. Germline CDR1 reads SEHNR; CDR2 reads FQNEAQ (reference sequence). The CDR3 contains 16 residues. Trimming cost V 5 bases and J 5 bases; bases outside gene matches: 12. CDR3 sequence reads: CASSLRREGQRETQYF. The CDR3, as DNA: TGTGCCAGCAGCCTCCGGCGGGAGGGCCAGAGGGAGACCCAGTACTTC.

The CDR3 spells CAWSVPTSYRGQGQPQHF. Written as DNA, the CDR3 is TGTGCCTGGAGTGTCCCAACTTCCTACAGGGGGCAGGGACAGCCCCAGCATTTT. This chain links TRBV30 with TRBJ1-5; 9 nucleotides match TRBD1. This CDR3 contains 18 residues. V was clipped by 0 bases and J by 7 bases; unmatched bases: 16. Germline CDR1 GTSNPN, CDR2 SVGIG (reference sequence).

The chain is built from TRBV28 and TRBJ2-5; TRBD2 matches 9 bases. Germline assignment: CDR1 MDHEN and CDR2 SYDVKM. The CDR3 has 20 residues. V dropped 1 base and J dropped 4; count of bases not matched to a gene: 19. The CDR3 nucleotides are TGTGCCAGCAGTTTATTTTTCGGCGGGAGGGCCGCCGGTTCTCGAGAGACCCAGTACTTC. Translation: CASSLFFGGRAAGSRETQYF.

V is TRBV28 and J is TRBJ1-2; TRBD1 matches at 7 bases. Trimming cost V 3 bases and J 8 bases; bases outside gene matches: 6. Germline V lookup: CDR1 MDHEN, CDR2 SYDVKM. The CDR3 sequence is 13 residues long. CDR3 region: CASSFQGGRGYTF. CDR3 nucleotides: TGTGCCAGCAGTTTCCAGGGGGGCCGGGGCTACACCTTC.

Written as DNA, the CDR3 is TGTGCCACCAGTGATTGGAGACAGGGGAATAGGAATGAGCAGTTCTTC. This sequence encodes CATSDWRQGNRNEQFF. V and J are TRBV24-1 and TRBJ2-1; TRBD1 agrees at 8 bases. J was trimmed by 7 bases and V by 2 bases; bases with no gene match: 9. Looked up from germline, CDR1 is KGHDR and CDR2 is SFDVKD. This CDR3 comprises 16 residues.

J is TRBJ1-2 and V is TRBV28; 7 positions match TRBD1. The V gene's germline CDR1 is MDHEN and CDR2 SYDVKM. V dropped 6 bases and J dropped 7; count of bases not matched to a gene: 11. The CDR3 loop spans 14 amino acids. The CDR3 spells CASRSQGVEGGYTF. CDR3 DNA: TGTGCCAGCAGGTCGCAGGGGGTTGAAGGTGGCTACACCTTC.

J is TRBJ2-1 and V is TRBV23-1; the D gene is possibly TRBD2 (7 bases). TRBV23-1 is noted as an ORF with a role that remains uncertain. V gave up 8 bases and J gave up 0 bases, with 14 bases separating them. The CDR3 is 15 amino acids. DNA for the CDR3: TGCGCCAGCTGGGGGAGGGGGGGCTCCTACAATGAGCAGTTCTTC. It yields the protein CASWGRGGSYNEQFF.

The genes are TRBV4-1 and TRBJ2-7; perhaps TRBD2 as D (5 bases). This CDR3 comprises 18 residues. Germline V lookup: CDR1 MGHRA, CDR2 YSYEKL. The V gene lost 5 bases and the J gene lost 0 bases, with 23 bases spanning the gap. This chain's CDR3 is CASSYRETLQSGSYEQYF. DNA of the CDR3: TGCGCCAGCAGCTATCGTGAGACTTTACAGAGCGGCTCCTACGAGCAGTACTTC.

The sample holds a few counts of this clone. This rearrangement joins TRBV7-9 to TRBJ2-3; 13 nucleotides align to TRBD2. The CDR3 runs to 17 residues. V gave up 7 bases and J gave up 3 bases; unmatched junction bases: 10. In germline, CDR1 is SEHNR, CDR2 FQNEAQ (reference sequence). CDR3 nucleotide sequence: TGTGCCAGCACCTCCAGGACTAGCGGGAGCCCAACAGATACGCAGTATTTT. This sequence encodes CASTSRTSGSPTDTQYF.

This chain uses TRBV5-1 with TRBJ2-1; possible D gene TRBD1, 5 bases. CDR1 is SGHRS and CDR2 is YFSETQ in the germline V gene. There are 15 residues in the CDR3. With 0 bases removed from V and 6 bases from J, the gap between germline ends came to 13 bases. The CDR3 region is CASSLVAGPPNEQFF. DNA for the CDR3: TGCGCCAGCAGCTTGGTGGCAGGGCCCCCCAATGAGCAGTTCTTC.

The chain employs TRBV9 and TRBJ1-6; 8 bases map to TRBD1. The J segment lost 8 bases and the V segment lost 3 bases, leaving 4 bases of the junction unmatched. The CDR3 contains 14 residues. Germline assignment: CDR1 SGDLS and CDR2 YYNGEE. For the CDR3, the DNA is TGTGCCAGCAGCGCGGGACAGGACCATTCACCCCTCCACTTT. It encodes CASSAGQDHSPLHF.

CDR3: CASSFTGVHPYEQYF. CDR3 in DNA: TGTGCCAGCAGTTTCACAGGGGTCCACCCCTACGAGCAGTACTTC. The chain has TRBV27 and TRBJ2-7, with 7 bases identical to TRBD1. The CDR3 has 15 residues. The J segment lost 2 bases and the V segment lost 3 bases, leaving 7 bases of the junction unmatched. Germline V gene sequence: CDR1 MNHEY, CDR2 SMNVEV (reference sequence).

The chain carries TRBV7-8 and TRBJ2-1; 11 nucleotides align to TRBD1. CDR3 length: 15 amino acids. Looked up from germline, CDR1 is SGHVS and CDR2 is FQNEAQ. Trimming took 5 bases from V and 7 from J; bases not matched to a gene: 7. Here the CDR3 reads CASSPGQGVRNEQFF. The CDR3 bases are TGTGCCAGCAGCCCGGGACAGGGGGTCCGTAATGAGCAGTTCTTC. Supplemented by reference TRBV7-8 and TRBJ2-1, the full variable domain reads GAGVSQSPRYKVAKRGQDVALRCDPISGHVSLFWYQQALGQGPEFLTYFQNEAQLDKSGLPSDRFFAERPEGSVSTLKIQRTQQEDSAVYLCASSPGQGVRNEQFFGPGTRLTVL.

The chain employs TRBV28 and TRBJ2-7; 8 bases agree with TRBD1. V shed 2 bases and J 5 bases; nucleotides not matched to a gene: 11. The germline CDR1 and CDR2 sequences are MDHEN and SYDVKM. The CDR3 spans 16 residues. As DNA, the CDR3 is TGTGCCAGCAGTTTACCCGGGGCAGGGGGCGCCCACGAGCAGTACTTC. Translated, it gives CASSLPGAGGAHEQYF. Variable domain in full (rest from reference TRBV28 and TRBJ2-7): DVKVTQSSRYLVKRTGEKVFLECVQDMDHENMFWYRQDPGLGLRLIYFSYDVKMKEKGDIPEGYSVSREKKERFSLILESASTNQTSMYLCASSLPGAGGAHEQYFGPGTRLTVT.